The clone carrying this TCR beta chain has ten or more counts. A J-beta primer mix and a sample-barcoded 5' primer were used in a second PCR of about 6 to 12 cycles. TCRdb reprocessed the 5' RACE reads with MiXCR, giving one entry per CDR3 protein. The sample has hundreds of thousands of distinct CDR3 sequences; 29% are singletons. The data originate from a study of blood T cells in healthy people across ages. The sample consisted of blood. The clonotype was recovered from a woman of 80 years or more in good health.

The DNA of the CDR3 is TGCAGTGCTAGAGATAGCAGGGGATTGGGATACAATGAGCAGTTCTTC. Translating gives CSARDSRGLGYNEQFF. The chain employs TRBV20-1 and TRBJ2-1; tentatively, D is TRBD1 (6 bases). This CDR3 spans 16 amino acids. Between the trimmed V and J ends, which lost 0 bases and 4 bases, there was a span of 16 bases. CDR1 is DFQATT, CDR2 SNEGSKA, per germline (reference sequence).